The rows below give T cell receptor beta chains drawn from one sample of a study of cytomegalovirus exposure and HLA in healthy donors. Here immunoSEQ multiplex PCR was the method, and the copy in TCRdb shows in-frame clones only, minus some. The sample consists of roughly 200,000 clones, over 70% of them appearing once. Sequencing input: PBMCs. The receptor set was obtained from a woman aged 60 to 75 in good health and CMV-seropositive. CDR3s leave out the opening cysteine and the closing phenylalanine or tryptophan. Each record gives: J gene, D gene, CDR3 length, V gene, CDR3 protein. A D gene is named only where the DNA matches it firmly.

j_gene: TRBJ2-3
d_gene: TRBD1
len: 12
v_gene: TRBV30
CDR3aa: AWSPSRGRDTQY

j_gene: TRBJ2-1
d_gene: TRBD2
len: 12
v_gene: TRBV27
CDR3aa: ASTKASGMNEQF

j_gene: TRBJ2-3
d_gene: .
len: 11
v_gene: TRBV19
CDR3aa: ATSYSVADTQY

j_gene: TRBJ2-2
d_gene: .
len: 11
v_gene: TRBV18
CDR3aa: ASSPSEAGELF

j_gene: TRBJ2-3
d_gene: .
len: 13
v_gene: TRBV9
CDR3aa: ASSARGDLTDTQY

j_gene: TRBJ2-5
d_gene: TRBD1
len: 13
v_gene: TRBV6-5
CDR3aa: ASTKRPGTGDTQY

j_gene: TRBJ1-2
d_gene: .
len: 13
v_gene: TRBV27
CDR3aa: ASSYTPTALYGYT

j_gene: TRBJ1-4
d_gene: TRBD1
len: 12
v_gene: TRBV19
CDR3aa: ASSVQGLSEKLF

j_gene: TRBJ2-1
d_gene: .
len: 14
v_gene: TRBV12-5
CDR3aa: ASGLVLDRLRNEQF

j_gene: TRBJ1-3
d_gene: .
len: 11
v_gene: TRBV27
CDR3aa: ASSFSSGNTIY

j_gene: TRBJ2-1
d_gene: TRBD2
len: 15
v_gene: TRBV4-3
CDR3aa: ASSPTSGGTSGNEQF

j_gene: TRBJ1-1
d_gene: TRBD1
len: 16
v_gene: TRBV14
CDR3aa: ASSQDLGTGGMNTEAF

j_gene: TRBJ2-7
d_gene: TRBD1
len: 12
v_gene: TRBV9
CDR3aa: ASSVAGGTYEQY

j_gene: TRBJ2-6
d_gene: TRBD1
len: 15
v_gene: TRBV9
CDR3aa: ASSRGQGVSGANGLT

j_gene: TRBJ2-7
d_gene: .
len: 11
v_gene: TRBV5-6
CDR3aa: ASSSQGFYEQY

j_gene: TRBJ2-2
d_gene: .
len: 13
v_gene: TRBV19
CDR3aa: ASNLHSGPIGELF

j_gene: TRBJ1-5
d_gene: .
len: 10
v_gene: TRBV7-9
CDR3aa: ASSPNNQPQH

j_gene: TRBJ2-7
d_gene: .
len: 9
v_gene: TRBV20-1
CDR3aa: SALSQNEQY

j_gene: TRBJ2-1
d_gene: .
len: 12
v_gene: TRBV5-4
CDR3aa: ASSFGLGGNEQF

j_gene: TRBJ1-5
d_gene: TRBD1
len: 15
v_gene: TRBV18
CDR3aa: ASRDPGQSNSNQPQH

j_gene: TRBJ2-1
d_gene: TRBD2
len: 15
v_gene: TRBV18
CDR3aa: ASSPPTSGMSYNEQF

j_gene: TRBJ2-3
d_gene: .
len: 10
v_gene: TRBV7-2
CDR3aa: ASRESAGTQY

j_gene: TRBJ2-3
d_gene: .
len: 9
v_gene: TRBV7-9
CDR3aa: ASSLRGTQY

j_gene: TRBJ1-2
d_gene: .
len: 9
v_gene: TRBV6-6
CDR3aa: ASSQNYGYT

j_gene: TRBJ1-2
d_gene: .
len: 10
v_gene: TRBV14
CDR3aa: ASSQGAGGYT

j_gene: TRBJ2-7
d_gene: TRBD1
len: 12
v_gene: TRBV15
CDR3aa: ATSQPGGWYEQY

j_gene: TRBJ1-2
d_gene: TRBD1
len: 13
v_gene: TRBV6-1
CDR3aa: ASSVWDRGLYGYT

j_gene: TRBJ2-1
d_gene: .
len: 14
v_gene: TRBV30
CDR3aa: AWSVRRVGVGDEQF

j_gene: TRBJ2-2
d_gene: .
len: 13
v_gene: TRBV11-2
CDR3aa: ASRRLSLSTGELF

j_gene: TRBJ2-7
d_gene: TRBD2
len: 13
v_gene: TRBV5-1
CDR3aa: ASSPGLAGVPEQY

j_gene: TRBJ1-2
d_gene: TRBD1
len: 10
v_gene: TRBV6-5
CDR3aa: ASSSTGDGYT

j_gene: TRBJ1-1
d_gene: .
len: 13
v_gene: TRBV7-8
CDR3aa: ASRPVGPRNTEAF